This entry lists 25 T cell receptor beta chains sequenced from one sample in a study of Ad26.COV2.S vaccination and SARS-CoV-2 variants. Measured with immunoSEQ multiplex PCR; TCRdb has only the in-frame clones, and not every one. The sample includes approximately 240,000 clones, around 87% seen only once; the top ten take about 10%. The sample's treatment: 19 received Ad26.COV2.S at low or high dose, single or two shots; roughly 5 received placebo; per-sample allocation not given. Specimen acquisition occurred on day 63 following the initial vaccine or placebo injection. The sample was peripheral blood, taken in a trial of Ad26.COV2.S vaccine versus placebo. The source of these receptors is a person between 18 and 60 years old who received the Ad26.COV2.S COVID-19 vaccine or a placebo.

V is TRBV5-1 and J is TRBJ2-4; 9 nucleotides agree with TRBD1. From germline, CDR1 is SGHRS and CDR2 YFSETQ. The CDR3 has 18 residues. With 0 bases clipped from V and 3 bases from J, the junction kept 10 bases outside the gene matches. The CDR3 DNA reads TGCGCCAGCAGCTTGGAAGGGAACAGGGGGCGAGGCAAAAACATTCAGTACTTC. Protein sequence: CASSLEGNRGRGKNIQYF.

V usage is TRBV30 and J usage is TRBJ2-7; tentatively, D is TRBD2 (5 bases). V lost 0 bases, J lost 4 bases, and 10 bases lay in between. Germline CDR1 is GTSNPN and CDR2 is SVGIG (reference sequence). The CDR3 runs 13 residues. CDR3 in DNA: TGTGCCTGGAGTGTAGGCGGGTTATACGAGCAGTACTTC. This encodes CAWSVGGLYEQYF.

This chain connects TRBV19 to TRBJ2-7, with 7 bases matching TRBD1. V trimming: 1 base; J trimming: 4 bases; junction bases outside the gene matches: 7. The CDR3 consists of 15 residues. In germline, CDR1 is LNHDA, CDR2 SQIVND (reference sequence). The CDR3 nucleotides read TGTGCCAGTAGTATAGGGACAGGAACTGGTTACGAGCAGTACTTC. This encodes CASSIGTGTGYEQYF.

The genes are TRBV27 and TRBJ1-4, with D unresolved. Looked up from germline, CDR1 is MNHEY and CDR2 is SMNVEV (reference sequence). V shed 6 bases and J shed 2 bases, with 19 bases lying between them. The CDR3 is made up of 17 amino acids. The CDR3 sequence is CASRRALGLSTNEKLFF. The CDR3 coding sequence is TGTGCCAGCAGGAGGGCCCTAGGGCTTTCGACTAATGAAAAACTGTTTTTT.

The rearrangement uses TRBV18 and TRBJ1-1, with 7 bases aligning to TRBD1. Losses at the gene ends were 1 base for V and 4 bases for J; bases not matched to a gene: 9. Germline CDR1 reads KGHSH; CDR2 reads LQKENI. The CDR3 has 16 residues. Written as DNA, the CDR3 is TGTGCCAGCTCACCACGACCCAGGACAGGCTTCACTGAAGCTTTCTTT. This sequence encodes CASSPRPRTGFTEAFF.

This chain links TRBV11-1 with TRBJ1-1; D is perhaps TRBD1 (5 bases). Germline CDR1 is SGHAT and CDR2 is FQDESV (reference sequence). The CDR3 sequence is 12 residues long. Trimming took off 4 bases at V and 7 bases at J, with 10 bases between the two ends. CDR3 region: CASSSGWDEAFF. The CDR3 DNA sequence: TGTGCCAGCAGCTCAGGGTGGGATGAAGCTTTCTTT.

This rearrangement joins TRBV5-1 to TRBJ1-2; 7 nucleotides align to TRBD1. The CDR3 covers 13 residues. CDR1 is SGHRS and CDR2 is YFSETQ in the germline V gene. The V segment lost 4 bases and the J segment 4 bases; nucleotides outside the gene matches: 4. CDR3 sequence: CASSATGSYGYTF. The CDR3 coding sequence is TGCGCCAGCAGCGCGACAGGGTCCTATGGCTACACCTTC. The variable domain in full, completed from reference TRBV5-1 and TRBJ1-2, reads KAGVTQTPRYLIKTRGQQVTLSCSPISGHRSVSWYQQTPGQGLQFLFEYFSETQRNKGNFPGRFSGRQFSNSRSEMNVSTLELGDSALYLCASSATGSYGYTFGSGTRLTVV.

This chain connects TRBV5-6 to TRBJ1-4, with D possibly TRBD1 on 6 matching bases. The CDR3 runs to 16 residues. Germline V gene sequence: CDR1 SGHDT, CDR2 YYEEEE. Trimming stripped 2 bases from V and 3 bases from J, with 14 bases between. This CDR3 reads CASSLGQRGANEKLFF. The CDR3 DNA reads as TGTGCCAGCAGCTTAGGACAGCGCGGGGCTAATGAAAAACTGTTTTTT. The entire variable domain, with the rest obtained from reference TRBV5-6 and TRBJ1-4, is as follows: DAGVTQSPTHLIKTRGQQVTLRCSPKSGHDTVSWYQQALGQGPQFIFQYYEEEERQRGNFPDRFSGHQFPNYSSELNVNALLLGDSALYLCASSLGQRGANEKLFFGSGTQLSVL.

This clone was seen just once. CDR3 bases: TGCGCCAGCAGCTTGGACAGGGGATTGGCCGGGGAGCTGTTTTTT. Translating it yields CASSLDRGLAGELFF. The genes are TRBV5-1 and TRBJ2-2; 7 positions agree with TRBD1. Losses at the gene ends were 0 bases for V and 6 bases for J; bases not matched to a gene: 5. Germline values: CDR1 SGHRS, CDR2 YFSETQ. The CDR3 is made up of 15 amino acids.

The chain links TRBV18 to TRBJ1-5, with TRBD1 identical over 9 bases. Germline values: CDR1 KGHSH, CDR2 LQKENI. The V segment lost 3 bases and the J segment 5 bases; nucleotides outside the gene matches: 11. This CDR3 has 17 amino acids. DNA of the CDR3: TGTGCCAGCTCACCGCCGGGACAGGGACCGCTCGATCAGCCCCAGCATTTT. Translated: CASSPPGQGPLDQPQHF.

The rearrangement joins TRBV28 to TRBJ1-5; 8 nucleotides agree with TRBD1. V shed 4 bases, J shed 6 bases, and the junction held 11 bases outside the gene matches. The V gene's germline CDR1 is MDHEN and CDR2 SYDVKM. This CDR3 has 16 amino acids. CDR3 sequence: CASSSGQGIVGQPQHF. The CDR3 nucleotides read TGTGCCAGCAGTTCAGGACAGGGTATCGTGGGTCAGCCCCAGCATTTT.

The gene calls are TRBV29-1 and TRBJ2-7, with a weak D call TRBD2 (6 bases). V lost 1 base to trimming and J lost 6 bases, with 10 bases between them. Germline CDR1 SQVTM, CDR2 ANQGSEA. The CDR3 length is 12 residues. CDR3 protein: CSVEGTTPEQYF. CDR3 coding DNA: TGCAGCGTTGAAGGGACTACCCCCGAGCAGTACTTC.

This chain joins TRBV9 and TRBJ1-2, with 8 positions matching TRBD1. This CDR3 comprises 14 residues. Germline V CDR1 and CDR2: SGDLS, YYNGEE. V lost 0 bases and J lost 4; bases outside the gene matches: 2. The CDR3 bases are TGTGCCAGCAGCGTAGAAGACAGGGGCTATGGCTACACCTTC. Amino acid sequence: CASSVEDRGYGYTF. The full variable domain, its missing parts supplied by reference TRBV9 and TRBJ1-2, is DSGVTQTPKHLITATGQRVTLRCSPRSGDLSVYWYQQSLDQGLQFLIQYYNGEERAKGNILERFSAQQFPDLHSELNLSSLELGDSALYFCASSVEDRGYGYTFGSGTRLTVV.

The chain has TRBV7-3 and TRBJ2-3; D not resolved. This CDR3 region has 15 residues. Deletions cut 0 bases from V and 2 bases from J, with 9 bases between. Germline loops: CDR1 SGHTA, CDR2 FQGTGA. The DNA of the CDR3 is TGTGCCAGCAGCTTAACGTCGGATTTCACAGATACGCAGTATTTT. Encoded protein: CASSLTSDFTDTQYF.

Regarding this clone: Distinct nucleotide sequences in the sample also encode this CDR3. The V and J genes are TRBV15 and TRBJ2-2; D gene ambiguous. The V end was cut by 0 bases, the J end by 2 bases, with 1 base between. Germline lookup yields CDR1 LNHNV and CDR2 YYDKDF (reference sequence). The CDR3 covers 13 residues. The CDR3 DNA is TGTGCCACCAGCAGAGAAAACACCGGGGAGCTGTTTTTT. It encodes CATSRENTGELFF.

V usage is TRBV12-5 and J usage is TRBJ1-1; no reliable D call. V lost 1 base to trimming and J lost 2 bases, with 5 bases between them. CDR1 and CDR2 from the germline V gene are LGHNT and FRNRAP. The CDR3 length is 13 residues. The CDR3 nucleotides read TGTGCTAGTGGTTTGGATATCAACACTGAAGCTTTCTTT. It encodes CASGLDINTEAFF.

The chain carries TRBV11-2 and TRBJ2-1; D may correspond to TRBD1 or TRBD2 (6 bases each). This CDR3 has 17 amino acids. Per germline, CDR1 SGHAT and CDR2 FQNNGV. Trimming pared 1 base from V and 7 bases from J, leaving 20 bases between. CDR3 DNA: TGTGCCAGCAGCTTAGTGCCGGGGGACACCCGAACGAATGAGCAGTTCTTC. Translating it yields CASSLVPGDTRTNEQFF.

The chain uses TRBV7-9 and TRBJ2-1, with 8 bases aligning to TRBD2. V lost 5 bases and J lost 2; bases outside the gene matches: 8. Germline V CDR1 and CDR2: SEHNR, FQNEAQ (reference sequence). The CDR3 has 16 residues. The CDR3 reads CASSPRSGSAYNEQFF. The CDR3 DNA reads as TGTGCCAGCAGCCCTAGAAGCGGGAGTGCCTACAATGAGCAGTTCTTC. The complete variable domain, with remaining parts taken from reference TRBV7-9 and TRBJ2-1, reads DTGVSQNPRHKITKRGQNVTFRCDPISEHNRLYWYRQTLGQGPEFLTYFQNEAQLEKSRLLSDRFSAERPKGSFSTLEIQRTEQGDSAMYLCASSPRSGSAYNEQFFGPGTRLTVL.

J is TRBJ2-7 and V is TRBV5-1; D uncertain. V lost 5 bases to trimming and J lost 2 bases, with 14 bases between them. Germline V gene data show CDR1 as SGHRS and CDR2 as YFSETQ. CDR3 length: 14 amino acids. CDR3 sequence: CASSLDHSAYEQYF. DNA of the CDR3: TGCGCCAGCAGTTTAGATCACTCAGCCTACGAGCAGTACTTC.

The V gene is TRBV5-1, the J gene TRBJ1-3; unclear D gene. V lost 0 bases to trimming and J lost 2 bases, with 12 bases between them. The CDR3 runs to 16 residues. Looked up from germline, CDR1 is SGHRS and CDR2 is YFSETQ. The CDR3 sequence: CASSLAWGSAGNTIYF. CDR3 nucleotides: TGCGCCAGCAGCTTGGCGTGGGGATCGGCTGGAAACACCATATATTTT. Using reference TRBV5-1 and TRBJ1-3 for the parts outside the CDR3, the full variable domain is KAGVTQTPRYLIKTRGQQVTLSCSPISGHRSVSWYQQTPGQGLQFLFEYFSETQRNKGNFPGRFSGRQFSNSRSEMNVSTLELGDSALYLCASSLAWGSAGNTIYFGEGSWLTVV.

This clone appeared a few times. The J gene is TRBJ1-1, the V gene TRBV7-9, with a tentative D call TRBD1 (5 bases). The CDR3 consists of 16 residues. CDR1 is SEHNR, CDR2 FQNEAQ, per germline (reference sequence). V gave up 3 bases and J gave up 5 bases, with 19 bases separating them. This CDR3 reads CASSFRETSEGTEAFF. The CDR3 DNA reads as TGTGCCAGCAGCTTCCGAGAGACATCAGAGGGGACTGAAGCTTTCTTT. Drawing the rest from reference TRBV7-9 and TRBJ1-1, the complete variable domain is DTGVSQNPRHKITKRGQNVTFRCDPISEHNRLYWYRQTLGQGPEFLTYFQNEAQLEKSRLLSDRFSAERPKGSFSTLEIQRTEQGDSAMYLCASSFRETSEGTEAFFGQGTRLTVV.

The rearrangement joins TRBV7-9 to TRBJ2-4; tentatively, D is TRBD2 (7 bases). Germline V lookup: CDR1 SEHNR, CDR2 FQNEAQ (reference sequence). CDR3 size: 16 residues. With 4 bases removed from V and 6 bases from J, the gap between germline ends came to 19 bases. The DNA of the CDR3 is TGTGCCAGCAGCTCAATTCAGGGGAGGGGTGGAAACATTCAGTACTTC. Encoded protein: CASSSIQGRGGNIQYF. The full variable domain, with the rest looked up from reference TRBV7-9 and TRBJ2-4, is DTGVSQNPRHKITKRGQNVTFRCDPISEHNRLYWYRQTLGQGPEFLTYFQNEAQLEKSRLLSDRFSAERPKGSFSTLEIQRTEQGDSAMYLCASSSIQGRGGNIQYFGAGTRLSVL.

The V gene is TRBV23-1, the J gene TRBJ1-5; D gene uncertain. TRBV23-1 falls under the ORF class, with uncertain function. The V end was cut by 2 bases, the J end by 0 bases, with 23 bases between. The CDR3 has 20 residues. Here the CDR3 DNA reads TGCGCCAGCAGTCAAACCTTGGACGGACGAACAAGTTATAGCAATCAGCCCCAGCATTTT. Its translation: CASSQTLDGRTSYSNQPQHF.

This rearrangement joins TRBV19 to TRBJ2-1; 9 bases are a match to TRBD1. The V gene end was trimmed by 3 bases and the J gene end by 9 bases; junction bases not matched to a gene: 9. In germline, CDR1 is LNHDA, CDR2 SQIVND (reference sequence). CDR3 size: 15 residues. CDR3 nucleotide sequence: TGTGCCAGTAGTATTGGGACAGGGCAAGGGAGTGAGCAGTTCTTC. As protein: CASSIGTGQGSEQFF. Variable domain in full (rest from reference TRBV19 and TRBJ2-1): DGGITQSPKYLFRKEGQNVTLSCEQNLNHDAMYWYRQDPGQGLRLIYYSQIVNDFQKGDIAEGYSVSREKKESFPLTVTSAQKNPTAFYLCASSIGTGQGSEQFFGPGTRLTVL.

A note on this clone: Additional DNA sequences in this sample encode the identical CDR3. The rearrangement joins TRBV29-1 to TRBJ2-3; D might be TRBD1 (5 bases). Trimming took off 2 bases at V and 3 bases at J, with 9 bases between the two ends. Germline values: CDR1 SQVTM, CDR2 ANQGSEA. The CDR3 loop spans 13 amino acids. CDR3 protein: CSVELAGTDTQYF. In nucleotides, the CDR3 is TGCAGCGTTGAATTGGCAGGGACAGATACGCAGTATTTT.